The subject of this entry is one T cell receptor (beta chain). The CDR3 runs to 14 residues. CDR1 is SGHRS and CDR2 is YFSETQ in the germline V gene. Trimming left V 2 bases short and J 4 bases short, with 7 bases between. This sample was included in a study of blood T cell repertoires in COVID-19. Study in general: Acute and convalescent COVID-19 samples came from the United States, Italy and Spain. In each case, the material was cDNA or gDNA derived from T cells, B-cell-depleted T cells, or PBMCs.

Per the authors' pipeline: Amplification from reference gene primers served as the basis for estimated nucleated cell counts. This table comes from immunoSEQ multiplex PCR, and its TCRdb copy is limited to in-frame clones, with some not included. V and J calls and clone size follow that table, whereas D and trimming were derived from the DNA. The sample has approximately 90,000 clones; about three quarters are singletons. The chain carries TRBV5-1 and TRBJ2-6; D ambiguous. What was sequenced was peripheral blood. This TCR came from a human donor in a cohort sampled during active COVID-19. This CDR3 reads CASSLAAGANVLTF. The CDR3 region has the DNA TGCGCCAGCAGCTTAGCCGCGGGGGCCAACGTCCTGACTTTC.